This T cell receptor (beta chain) was captured by sequencing in a study of shared clonotypes between healthy human individuals. Regarding the study as a whole: Clonotype sharing among donors, it was expected, would be affected by sequencing depth. Collection of samples was limited to blood; tissue repertoires likely differ.

J was trimmed by 8 bases and V by 4 bases; bases with no gene match: 10. The CDR3 runs 14 residues. The germline CDR1 and CDR2 sequences are SQVTM and ANQGSEA. Details on this clone: Its target is not known.

The CD4+ fraction was divided into a CD45RA+ naive subset and a CD45RA-negative memory subset. Researchers ran the assay at a deep level. Generated by immunoSEQ multiplex PCR, the TCRdb table keeps only in-frame clones and is missing some. Altogether approximately 1.5 million clones are present, approximately 98.5% being singletons, with the ten largest covering 0.3% to 0.45%. This clonotype was sampled from a man aged 25-45 years in good health. This chain uses TRBV29-1 with TRBJ2-1, with TRBD2 matching over 8 bases. Sequencing was done on a sample of naive CD4+ T cells sorted from blood. The subset is: CD45RA+ positively selected. The CDR3 loop is CSVVSSGETDEQFF. CDR3 coding DNA: TGCAGCGTTGTAAGTAGCGGGGAGACCGATGAGCAGTTCTTC.